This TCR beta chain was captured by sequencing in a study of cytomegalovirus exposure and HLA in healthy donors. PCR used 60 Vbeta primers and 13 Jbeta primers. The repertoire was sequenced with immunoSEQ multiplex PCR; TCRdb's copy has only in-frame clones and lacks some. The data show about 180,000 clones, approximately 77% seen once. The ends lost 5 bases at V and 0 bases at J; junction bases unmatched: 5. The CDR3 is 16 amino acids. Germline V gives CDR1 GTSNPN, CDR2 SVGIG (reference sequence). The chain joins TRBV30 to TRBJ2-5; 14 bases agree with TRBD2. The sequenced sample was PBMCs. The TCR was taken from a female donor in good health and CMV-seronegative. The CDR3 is CAWGTSGGQYQETQYF. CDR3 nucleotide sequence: TGTGCCTGGGGGACTAGCGGGGGCCAGTACCAAGAGACCCAGTACTTC.